Sequencing of this TCR beta chain was carried out in a study of T cells in Graves' hyperthyroidism and ophthalmopathy. Study observations and caveats: Classification by a 13 V-J model distinguished ophthalmopathy from stable hyperthyroidism.

This clonotype was seen ten or more times. The antigen remains undetermined. Diagnoses used clinical symptoms, serum thyroxine and TRAb, thyroid ultrasound and orbital computed tomography. Amplified TCR beta CDR3 regions came from RNA transcripts. The HTBI primer set drove a first-round RT-PCR of the TCR CDR3. TCRdb reanalysed the multiplex PCR reads using MiXCR and keeps one entry per CDR3 protein. The sample holds over 250,000 distinct CDR3 sequences, less than 30% seen once. V was shortened by 0 bases and J by 5 bases, with 13 bases between the two germline ends. The CDR3 covers 15 residues. Germline CDR1 reads SGHAT; CDR2 reads FQNNGV.

The sample consisted of blood. The receptor was isolated from a man aged 40-50 years with Graves' hyperthyroidism that later progressed to Graves' ophthalmopathy. The chain joins TRBV11-2 to TRBJ1-2; D gene ambiguous. CDR3 DNA sequence: TGTGCCAGCAGCTTAGAGGGCCGGGCAGATTATGGCTACACCTTC. The encoded protein is CASSLEGRADYGYTF. Variable domain in full (rest from reference TRBV11-2 and TRBJ1-2): EAGVAQSPRYKIIEKRQSVAFWCNPISGHATLYWYQQILGQGPKLLIQFQNNGVVDDSQLPKDRFSAERLKGVDSTLKIQPAKLEDSAVYLCASSLEGRADYGYTFGSGTRLTVV.